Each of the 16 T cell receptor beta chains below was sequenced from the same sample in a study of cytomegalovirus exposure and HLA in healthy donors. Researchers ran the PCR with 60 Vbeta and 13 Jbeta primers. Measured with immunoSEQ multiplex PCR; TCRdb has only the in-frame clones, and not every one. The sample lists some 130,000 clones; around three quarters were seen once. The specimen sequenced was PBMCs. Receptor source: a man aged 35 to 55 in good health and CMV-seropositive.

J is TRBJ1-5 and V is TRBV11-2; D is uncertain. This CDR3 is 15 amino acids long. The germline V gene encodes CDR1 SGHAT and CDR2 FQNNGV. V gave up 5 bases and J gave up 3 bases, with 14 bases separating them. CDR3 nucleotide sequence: TGTGCCAGCAGCCCGGGGAGCGGGTCCAATCAGCCCCAGCATTTT. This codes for CASSPGSGSNQPQHF. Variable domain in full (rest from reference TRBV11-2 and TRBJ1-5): EAGVAQSPRYKIIEKRQSVAFWCNPISGHATLYWYQQILGQGPKLLIQFQNNGVVDDSQLPKDRFSAERLKGVDSTLKIQPAKLEDSAVYLCASSPGSGSNQPQHFGDGTRLSIL.

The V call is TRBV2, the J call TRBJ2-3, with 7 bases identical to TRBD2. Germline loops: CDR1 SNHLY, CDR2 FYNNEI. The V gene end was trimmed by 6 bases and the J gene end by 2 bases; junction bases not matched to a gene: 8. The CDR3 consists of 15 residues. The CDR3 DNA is TGTGCCAGCAGCAAGCGGGACCTTCTCACAGATACGCAGTATTTT. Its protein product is CASSKRDLLTDTQYF.

The CDR3 spells CASSLSSVPGELFF. The CDR3 DNA reads as TGTGCCAGCAGTTTATCGAGCGTCCCCGGGGAGCTGTTTTTT. The chain combines TRBV27 with TRBJ2-2; D gene unclear. Germline V gene lookup returns CDR1 MNHEY and CDR2 SMNVEV (reference sequence). The V and J ends lost 0 bases and 6 bases respectively, with 8 bases between them. The CDR3 has 14 residues.

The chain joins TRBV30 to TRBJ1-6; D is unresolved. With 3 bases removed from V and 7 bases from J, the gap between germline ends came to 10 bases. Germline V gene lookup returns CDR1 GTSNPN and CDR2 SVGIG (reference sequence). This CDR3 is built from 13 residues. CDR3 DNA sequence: TGTGCCTGGAGCCTAGGTACAAATTCACCCCTCCACTTT. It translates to CAWSLGTNSPLHF.

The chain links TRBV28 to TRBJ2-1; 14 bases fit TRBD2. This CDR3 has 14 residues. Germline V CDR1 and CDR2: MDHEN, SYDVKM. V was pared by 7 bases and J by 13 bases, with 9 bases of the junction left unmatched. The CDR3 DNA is TGTGCCAGCACGAGGACTAGCGGGAGGACAGGTCAGTTCTTC. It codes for CASTRTSGRTGQFF.

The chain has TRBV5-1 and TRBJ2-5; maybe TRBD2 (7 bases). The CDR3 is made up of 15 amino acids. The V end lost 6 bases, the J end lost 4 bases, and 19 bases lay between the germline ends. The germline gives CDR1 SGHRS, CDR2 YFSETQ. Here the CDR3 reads CASNPGAGVVETQYF. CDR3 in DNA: TGCGCCAGCAACCCGGGGGCGGGAGTAGTAGAGACCCAGTACTTC.

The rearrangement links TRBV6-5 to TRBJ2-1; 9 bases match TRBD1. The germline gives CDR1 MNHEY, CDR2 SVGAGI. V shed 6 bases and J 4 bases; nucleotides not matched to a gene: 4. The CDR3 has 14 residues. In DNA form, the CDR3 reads TGTGCCAGCAGCGCAGACAGGGGGTACAATGAGCAGTTCTTC. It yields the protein CASSADRGYNEQFF.

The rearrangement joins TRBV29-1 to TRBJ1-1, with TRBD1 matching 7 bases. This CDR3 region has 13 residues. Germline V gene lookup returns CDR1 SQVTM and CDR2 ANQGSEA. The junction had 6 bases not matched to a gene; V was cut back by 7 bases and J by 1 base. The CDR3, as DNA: TGCAGCGCACAGGGACAGCCGAACACTGAAGCTTTCTTT. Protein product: CSAQGQPNTEAFF. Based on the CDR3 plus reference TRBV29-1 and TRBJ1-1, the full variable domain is SAVISQKPSRDICQRGTSLTIQCQVDSQVTMMFWYRQQPGQSLTLIATANQGSEATYESGFVIDKFPISRPNLTFSTLTVSNMSPEDSSIYLCSAQGQPNTEAFFGQGTRLTVV.

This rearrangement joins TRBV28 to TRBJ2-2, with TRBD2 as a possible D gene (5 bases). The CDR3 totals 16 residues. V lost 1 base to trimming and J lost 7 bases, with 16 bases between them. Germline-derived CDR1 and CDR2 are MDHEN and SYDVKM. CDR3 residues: CASSLSPGLGSGELFF. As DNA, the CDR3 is TGTGCCAGCAGTTTATCCCCAGGCCTTGGGAGCGGGGAGCTGTTTTTT. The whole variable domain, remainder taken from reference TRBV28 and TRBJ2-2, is DVKVTQSSRYLVKRTGEKVFLECVQDMDHENMFWYRQDPGLGLRLIYFSYDVKMKEKGDIPEGYSVSREKKERFSLILESASTNQTSMYLCASSLSPGLGSGELFFGEGSRLTVL.

CDR3 nucleotide sequence: TGTGCCAGCAGGAGGACTAGCGGAAGCTTCGAGCAGTACTTC. Translating it yields CASRRTSGSFEQYF. The rearrangement joins TRBV6-1 to TRBJ2-7, with 10 bases aligning to TRBD2. Germline V CDR1 and CDR2: MNHNS, SASEGT. The CDR3 is made up of 14 amino acids. V lost 6 bases, J lost 6 bases, and 8 bases stayed unmatched.

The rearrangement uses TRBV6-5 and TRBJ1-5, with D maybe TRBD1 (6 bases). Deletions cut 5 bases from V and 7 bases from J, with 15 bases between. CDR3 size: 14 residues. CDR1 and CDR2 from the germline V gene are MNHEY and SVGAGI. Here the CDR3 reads CASSPLIGGQPQHF. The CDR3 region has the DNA TGTGCCAGCAGTCCTTTGATTGGGGGCCAGCCCCAGCATTTT.

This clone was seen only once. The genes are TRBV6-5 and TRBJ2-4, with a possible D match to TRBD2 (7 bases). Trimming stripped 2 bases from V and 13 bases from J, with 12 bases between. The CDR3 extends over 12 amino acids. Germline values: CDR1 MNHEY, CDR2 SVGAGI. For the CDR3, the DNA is TGTGCCAGCAGTTACCGGGGGGCTGTCCAGTACTTC. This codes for CASSYRGAVQYF.

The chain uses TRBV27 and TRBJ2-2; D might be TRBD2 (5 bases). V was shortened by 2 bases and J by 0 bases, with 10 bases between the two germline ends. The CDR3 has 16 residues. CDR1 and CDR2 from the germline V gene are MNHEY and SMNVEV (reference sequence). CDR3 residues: CASSLGFGTNTGELFF. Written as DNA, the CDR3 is TGTGCCAGCAGTTTAGGATTCGGGACGAACACCGGGGAGCTGTTTTTT.

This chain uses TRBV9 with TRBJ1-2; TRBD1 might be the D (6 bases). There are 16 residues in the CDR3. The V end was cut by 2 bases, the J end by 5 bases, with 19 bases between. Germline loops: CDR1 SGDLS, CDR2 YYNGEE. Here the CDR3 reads CASSVGGAAGLYGYTF. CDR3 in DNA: TGTGCCAGCAGCGTCGGGGGGGCGGCGGGGCTTTATGGCTACACCTTC. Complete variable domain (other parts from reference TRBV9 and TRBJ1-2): DSGVTQTPKHLITATGQRVTLRCSPRSGDLSVYWYQQSLDQGLQFLIQYYNGEERAKGNILERFSAQQFPDLHSELNLSSLELGDSALYFCASSVGGAAGLYGYTFGSGTRLTVV.

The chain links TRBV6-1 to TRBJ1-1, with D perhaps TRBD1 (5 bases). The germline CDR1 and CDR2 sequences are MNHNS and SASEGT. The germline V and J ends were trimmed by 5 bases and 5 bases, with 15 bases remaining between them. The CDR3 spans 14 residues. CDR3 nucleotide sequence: TGTGCCAGCAGTCTGGAGGGGCCATTGACTGAAGCTTTCTTT. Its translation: CASSLEGPLTEAFF.

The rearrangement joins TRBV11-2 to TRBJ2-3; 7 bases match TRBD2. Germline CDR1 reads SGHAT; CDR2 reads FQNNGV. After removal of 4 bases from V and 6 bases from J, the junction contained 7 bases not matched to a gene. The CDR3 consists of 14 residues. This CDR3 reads CASSSPRGGDTQYF. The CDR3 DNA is TGTGCCAGCAGCTCACCTCGGGGAGGGGATACGCAGTATTTT.